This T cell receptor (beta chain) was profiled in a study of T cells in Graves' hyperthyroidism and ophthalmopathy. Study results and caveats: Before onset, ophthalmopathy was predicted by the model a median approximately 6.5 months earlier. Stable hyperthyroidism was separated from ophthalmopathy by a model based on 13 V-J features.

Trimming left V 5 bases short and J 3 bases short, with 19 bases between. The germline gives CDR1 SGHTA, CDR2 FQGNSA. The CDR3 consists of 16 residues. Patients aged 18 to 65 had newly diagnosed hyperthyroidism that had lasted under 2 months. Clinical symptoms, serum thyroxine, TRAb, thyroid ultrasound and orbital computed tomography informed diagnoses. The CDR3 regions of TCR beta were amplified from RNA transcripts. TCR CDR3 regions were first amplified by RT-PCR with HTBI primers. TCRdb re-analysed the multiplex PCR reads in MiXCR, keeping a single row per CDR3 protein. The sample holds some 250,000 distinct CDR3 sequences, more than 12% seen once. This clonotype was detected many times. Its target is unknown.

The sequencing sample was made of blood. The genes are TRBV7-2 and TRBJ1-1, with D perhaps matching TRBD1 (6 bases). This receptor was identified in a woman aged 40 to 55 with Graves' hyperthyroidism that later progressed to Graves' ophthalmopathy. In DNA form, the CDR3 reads TGTGCCAGCAGCCGAGGGGGGAGTTCGGTGTACACTGAAGCTTTCTTT. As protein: CASSRGGSSVYTEAFF.